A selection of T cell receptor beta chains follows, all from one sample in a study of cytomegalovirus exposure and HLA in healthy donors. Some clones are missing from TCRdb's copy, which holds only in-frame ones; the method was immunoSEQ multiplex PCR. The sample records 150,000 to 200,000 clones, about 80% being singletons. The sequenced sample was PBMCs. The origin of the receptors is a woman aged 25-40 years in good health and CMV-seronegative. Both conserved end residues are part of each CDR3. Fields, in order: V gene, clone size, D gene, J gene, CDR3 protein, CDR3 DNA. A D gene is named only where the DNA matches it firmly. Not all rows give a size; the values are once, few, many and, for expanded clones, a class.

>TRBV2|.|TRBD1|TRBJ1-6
CASRAEQGDYSPLHF
TGTGCCAGCAGGGCTGAACAGGGGGACTATTCACCCCTCCACTTT
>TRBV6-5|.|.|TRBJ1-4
CASSSTGGWGEKLFF
TGTGCCAGCAGTAGTACCGGGGGGTGGGGTGAAAAACTGTTTTTT
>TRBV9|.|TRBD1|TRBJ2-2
CASSAHGTGGPGELFF
TGTGCCAGCAGCGCCCATGGGACAGGGGGCCCCGGGGAGCTGTTTTTT
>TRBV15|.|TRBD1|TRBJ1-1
CATSRDRGSTEAFF
TGTGCCACCAGCAGAGACAGGGGGAGTACTGAAGCTTTCTTT
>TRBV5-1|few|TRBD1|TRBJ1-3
CASSEGTANSGNTIYF
TGCGCCAGCAGCGAGGGGACAGCTAACTCTGGAAACACCATATATTTT
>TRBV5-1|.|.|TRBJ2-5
CASSFGFTGKETQYF
TGCGCCAGCAGCTTCGGGTTTACAGGGAAAGAGACCCAGTACTTC
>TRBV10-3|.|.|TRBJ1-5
CAISGAGASNQPQHF
TGTGCCATCAGTGGAGCAGGGGCGAGCAATCAGCCCCAGCATTTT
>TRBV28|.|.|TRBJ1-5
CASSINVGGSPQHF
TGTGCCAGCAGTATAAATGTGGGGGGATCGCCCCAGCATTTT
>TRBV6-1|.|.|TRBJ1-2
CASSGGGWGNYGYTF
TGTGCCAGCAGCGGCGGGGGATGGGGTAACTATGGCTACACCTTC
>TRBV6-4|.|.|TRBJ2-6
CASSRDPFSGANVLTF
TGTGCCAGCAGCAGGGATCCTTTCTCTGGGGCCAACGTCCTGACTTTC
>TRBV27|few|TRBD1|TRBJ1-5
CASRKLTGSDQPQHF
TGTGCCAGCAGGAAACTGACAGGGTCGGATCAGCCCCAGCATTTT
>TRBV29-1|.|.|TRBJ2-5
CSVSPATATYQETQYF
TGCAGCGTCTCCCCGGCGACAGCGACGTACCAAGAGACCCAGTACTTC
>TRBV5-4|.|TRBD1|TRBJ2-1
CASSTNGGQGAREQFF
TGTGCCAGCAGCACCAATGGGGGACAGGGGGCACGGGAGCAGTTCTTC